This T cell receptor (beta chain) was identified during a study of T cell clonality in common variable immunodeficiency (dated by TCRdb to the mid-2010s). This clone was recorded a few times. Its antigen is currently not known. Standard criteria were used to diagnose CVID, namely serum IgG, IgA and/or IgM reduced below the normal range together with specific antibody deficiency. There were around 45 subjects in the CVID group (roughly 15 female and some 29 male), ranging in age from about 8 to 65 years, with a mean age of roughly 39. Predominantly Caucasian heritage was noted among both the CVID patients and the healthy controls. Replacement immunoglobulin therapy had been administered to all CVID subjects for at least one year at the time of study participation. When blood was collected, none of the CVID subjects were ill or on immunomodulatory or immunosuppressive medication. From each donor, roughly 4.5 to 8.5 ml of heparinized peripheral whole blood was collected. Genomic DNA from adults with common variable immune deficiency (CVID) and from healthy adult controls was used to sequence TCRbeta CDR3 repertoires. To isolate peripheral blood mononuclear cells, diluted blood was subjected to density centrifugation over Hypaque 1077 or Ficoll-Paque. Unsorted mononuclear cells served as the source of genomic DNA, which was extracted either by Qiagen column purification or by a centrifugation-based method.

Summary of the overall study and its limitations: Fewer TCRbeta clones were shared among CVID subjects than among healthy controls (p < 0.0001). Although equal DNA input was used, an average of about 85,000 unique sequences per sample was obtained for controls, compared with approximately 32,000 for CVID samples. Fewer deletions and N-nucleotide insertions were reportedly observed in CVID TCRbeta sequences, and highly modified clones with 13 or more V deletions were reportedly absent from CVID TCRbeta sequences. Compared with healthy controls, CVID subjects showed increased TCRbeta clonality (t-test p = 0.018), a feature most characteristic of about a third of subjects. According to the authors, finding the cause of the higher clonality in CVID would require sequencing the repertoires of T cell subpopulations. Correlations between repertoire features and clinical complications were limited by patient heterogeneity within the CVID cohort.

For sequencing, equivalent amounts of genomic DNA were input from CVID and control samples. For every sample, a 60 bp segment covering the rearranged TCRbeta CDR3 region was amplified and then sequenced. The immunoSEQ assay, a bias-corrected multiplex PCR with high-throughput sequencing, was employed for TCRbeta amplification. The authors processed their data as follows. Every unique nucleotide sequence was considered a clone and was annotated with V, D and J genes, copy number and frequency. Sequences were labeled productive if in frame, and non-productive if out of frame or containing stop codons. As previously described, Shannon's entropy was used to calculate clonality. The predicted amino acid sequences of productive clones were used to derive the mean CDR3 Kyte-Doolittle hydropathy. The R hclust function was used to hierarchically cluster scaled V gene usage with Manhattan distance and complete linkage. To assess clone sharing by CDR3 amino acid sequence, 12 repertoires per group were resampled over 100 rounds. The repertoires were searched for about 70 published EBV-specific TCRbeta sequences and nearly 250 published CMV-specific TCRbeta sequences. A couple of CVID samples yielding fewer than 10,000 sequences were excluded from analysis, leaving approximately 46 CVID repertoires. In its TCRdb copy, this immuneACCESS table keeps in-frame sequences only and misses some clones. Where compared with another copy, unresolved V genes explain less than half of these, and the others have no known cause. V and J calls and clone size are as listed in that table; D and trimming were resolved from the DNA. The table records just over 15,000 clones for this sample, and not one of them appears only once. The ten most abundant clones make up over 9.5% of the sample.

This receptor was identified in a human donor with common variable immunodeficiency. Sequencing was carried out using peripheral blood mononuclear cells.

The CDR3 here reads CASSEGGAYNEQFF. Partial CDR3 DNA: TGTGCCAGCAGTGAGGGCGGGGCCTACAATGAG. The V and J segments used are TRBV6-1 and TRBJ2-1; a tentative D match to TRBD2 spans 6 bases. The CDR3 end lies 3 residues beyond the end of the read and is filled in from the germline J gene. The germline V gene sets CDR1 to MNHNS and CDR2 to SASEGT. Taken from cysteine to phenylalanine, the CDR3 has 14 residues. Only the CDR3 bases that were read are kept: 33 of them, in frame from base 1. V lost 3 bases and J lost 2 bases; the stretch between them is 8 bases long.